This T cell receptor (beta chain) originates from a study of blood T cell repertoires in COVID-19. Study details: The study drew acute and convalescent COVID-19 samples from the United States, Italy and Spain.

This table comes from immunoSEQ multiplex PCR, and its TCRdb copy is limited to in-frame clones, with some not included. The sample holds a few hundred thousand clones; 65% to 90% are singletons and the top ten take 4.5% to 5.5%. Trimming removed 1 base from V and 1 base from J, with 10 bases in between. Per the germline V gene, CDR1 is SGHAT and CDR2 is FQNNGV. CDR3 length: 15 residues. This TCR was sampled from a man aged 50 or older with active or convalescent COVID-19. Input material: peripheral blood. This chain connects TRBV11-2 to TRBJ1-1, with D possibly matching TRBD1 (5 bases). The CDR3, as DNA: TGTGCCAGCAGCTTAGTAGGTCAGGGGAACACTGAAGCTTTCTTT. Translating it yields CASSLVGQGNTEAFF.